One sample yielded the 20 T cell receptor beta chains listed below, sequenced in a study of metastatic and nonmetastatic thyroid tumors. TCRdb used MiXCR to call clones anew from the PCR reads. The sample includes around 46,000 clones, less than 25% seen only once; the top ten take roughly 3.8%. No treatment of any kind had been given to any patient before thyroid surgery. Sequenced input: blood. Every receptor here comes from a male donor with papillary thyroid cancer or a benign thyroid nodule (not recorded which). Some clones in this sample may be carry-over from other donors' samples.

In this sample, this clone turned up once. One base away lies a much larger clone, so this may be a sequencing read error. V gene TRBV5-4 combines with J gene TRBJ1-2, with a weak D call TRBD1 (6 bases). Germline lookup yields CDR1 SGHNT and CDR2 YYREEE (reference sequence). V was pared by 6 bases and J by 7 bases, with 22 bases between. This CDR3 spans 15 amino acids. The chain's CDR3 is CASNSLGSGVRGYTF. Written as DNA, the CDR3 is TGTGCCAGCAACAGCCTCGGGTCAGGGGTCCGTGGCTACACCTTC.

At least ten counts were recorded for this clone. The rearrangement uses TRBV7-3 and TRBJ1-6; D ambiguous. Germline CDR1 and CDR2: SGHTA and FQGTGA. This CDR3 has 15 residues. V shed 3 bases and J shed 7 bases, with 13 bases lying between them. The CDR3 is CASSLTAGNNSPLHF. As DNA, the CDR3 is TGTGCCAGCAGCTTGACGGCGGGGAACAATTCACCCCTCCACTTT. Full variable domain (outside the CDR3, taken from reference TRBV7-3 and TRBJ1-6): GAGVSQTPSNKVTEKGKYVELRCDPISGHTALYWYRQSLGQGPEFLIYFQGTGAADDSGLPNDRFFAVRPEGSVSTLKIQRTERGDSAVYLCASSLTAGNNSPLHFGNGTRLTVT.

This clone was seen more than once but under ten times. V usage is TRBV11-2 and J usage is TRBJ2-7, with D possibly TRBD1 on 5 matching bases. The CDR3 covers 16 residues. Trimming took 5 bases from V and 2 from J, leaving 19 bases between them. Germline lookup yields CDR1 SGHAT and CDR2 FQNNGV. Here the CDR3 DNA reads TGTGCCAGCAGCCTGCTTACAGGCCCCGGAACCTACGAGCAGTACTTC. This sequence encodes CASSLLTGPGTYEQYF.

The genes are TRBV6-1 and TRBJ2-7; the D is unclear. Trimming took 8 bases from V and 10 from J, leaving 15 bases between them. Germline V CDR1 and CDR2: MNHNS, SASEGT. The length of the CDR3 is 11 residues. CDR3: CASSEQCDQYF. The CDR3 DNA is TGTGCCAGCTCAGAGCAGTGCGATCAGTACTTC.

This rearrangement joins TRBV9 to TRBJ2-1, with D uncertain. CDR1 is SGDLS and CDR2 is YYNGEE in the germline V gene. Deletions cut 3 bases from V and 6 bases from J, with 13 bases between. The CDR3 contains 14 residues. This CDR3 reads CASSDPRSLNEQFF. CDR3 nucleotides: TGTGCCAGCAGCGACCCCCGCTCCCTCAATGAGCAGTTCTTC.

V and J are TRBV7-9 and TRBJ2-2, with D possibly matching TRBD1 (6 bases). The V end was cut by 1 base, the J end by 5 bases, with 8 bases between. The germline V gene encodes CDR1 SEHNR and CDR2 FQNEAQ (reference sequence). The CDR3 covers 14 residues. The CDR3 sequence is CASSLGGQTGELFF. The CDR3, as DNA: TGTGCCAGCAGCTTAGGAGGACAGACCGGGGAGCTGTTTTTT.

The chain has TRBV9 and TRBJ2-2; 14 bases align to TRBD2. The CDR3 covers 16 residues. The germline V gene encodes CDR1 SGDLS and CDR2 YYNGEE. Trimming removed 2 bases from V and 8 bases from J; junction bases left unmatched: 5. The DNA for the CDR3 is TGTGCCAGCAGCGTCGGGACTAGCGGGAGTATGGGGGAGCTGTTTTTT. Amino acids: CASSVGTSGSMGELFF.

The chain uses TRBV6-1 and TRBJ2-1; 13 bases are a match to TRBD2. The germline V gene has CDR1 MNHNS and CDR2 SASEGT. The CDR3 is 15 amino acids. The junction had 12 bases not matched to a gene; V was cut back by 11 bases and J by 8 bases. CDR3 in amino acids: CACIELAGGYDEQFF. The CDR3 DNA is TGTGCCTGCATTGAACTAGCGGGAGGGTACGATGAGCAGTTCTTC.

This clone was detected a few times. CDR3 in DNA: TGTGCCAGCAGCCCCGATAACGACAGGAAAGCCTCCCAGTACTTC. Its translation: CASSPDNDRKASQYF. V gene TRBV5-5 combines with J gene TRBJ2-7, with TRBD1 as a possible D gene (6 bases). V dropped 4 bases and J dropped 10 bases, with 24 bases sitting between them. The CDR3 loop spans 15 amino acids. Per germline, CDR1 SGHKS and CDR2 YYEKEE (reference sequence).

This clone is medium-sized in the sample. The chain employs TRBV19 and TRBJ1-5, with 7 positions matching TRBD1. Germline CDR1 reads LNHDA; CDR2 reads SQIVND (reference sequence). J gave up 0 bases and V 7 bases, and 9 bases lay outside the gene matches. The length of the CDR3 is 16 residues. This CDR3 is CASTPRGLYSNQPQHF. CDR3 in DNA: TGTGCCAGTACCCCGAGGGGGCTATATAGCAATCAGCCCCAGCATTTT.

This chain links TRBV6-1 with TRBJ2-2; D possibly corresponds to TRBD2 (6 bases). Germline values: CDR1 MNHNS, CDR2 SASEGT. This CDR3 has 15 residues. V lost 8 bases to trimming and J lost 5 bases, with 18 bases between them. The CDR3 bases are TGTGCCAGCGCGAAGGGAGGTATGAGGACCGGGGAGCTGTTTTTT. It translates to CASAKGGMRTGELFF.

As concerns this clone: With a much larger clone just one base away, this may be a read error. The chain combines TRBV6-1 with TRBJ1-4; 9 positions match TRBD1. Per germline, CDR1 MNHNS and CDR2 SASEGT. The CDR3 contains 17 residues. CDR3 amino acids: CASSAKPPGQGNEKLVF. CDR3 DNA: TGTGCCAGCAGTGCCAAACCTCCGGGACAGGGTAATGAAAAACTGGTTTTT.

This clone was observed many times. The gene calls are TRBV25-1 and TRBJ1-4; TRBD1 matches at 8 bases. This CDR3 has 15 amino acids. With 4 bases clipped from V and 8 bases from J, the junction kept 9 bases outside the gene matches. CDR1 and CDR2 (germline): MGHDK, SYGVNS. The CDR3 bases are TGTGCCAGCAGTGTTAACGACAGGGGTAGAGAAAAACTGTTTTTT. It encodes CASSVNDRGREKLFF.

This clone was observed many times. It may be a read error: a sequence one base away is much more abundant. The sample carries other DNA sequences with the same CDR3. CDR3 amino acids: CSARDPSGIYEQYF. The CDR3 coding sequence is TGCAGTGCTAGGGATCCTAGCGGGATTTACGAGCAGTACTTC. V is TRBV20-1 and J is TRBJ2-7; the match to TRBD2 covers 9 bases. After removal of 3 bases from V and 4 bases from J, the junction contained 7 bases not matched to a gene. Germline CDR1 reads DFQATT; CDR2 reads SNEGSKA (reference sequence). This CDR3 is built from 14 residues.

This clone was observed many times. The rearrangement links TRBV19 to TRBJ1-5; tentative D call: TRBD1 (5 bases). The CDR3 length is 15 residues. CDR1 and CDR2 from the germline V gene are LNHDA and SQIVND (reference sequence). Trimming stripped 1 base from V and 3 bases from J, with 10 bases between. The CDR3 DNA is TGTGCCAGTAGTATAGGGACGGACATCAATCAGCCCCAGCATTTT. Protein product: CASSIGTDINQPQHF.

The V call is TRBV28, the J call TRBJ2-7; tentative D call: TRBD2 (5 bases). This CDR3 spans 14 amino acids. Trimming pared 8 bases from V and 9 bases from J, leaving 23 bases between. Per germline, CDR1 MDHEN and CDR2 SYDVKM. The CDR3, as DNA: TGTGCCAGCCGGGAACCGGTACCTCTCGTGGTGCAGTACTTC. This sequence encodes CASREPVPLVVQYF. The full variable domain, its missing parts supplied by reference TRBV28 and TRBJ2-7, is DVKVTQSSRYLVKRTGEKVFLECVQDMDHENMFWYRQDPGLGLRLIYFSYDVKMKEKGDIPEGYSVSREKKERFSLILESASTNQTSMYLCASREPVPLVVQYFGPGTRLTVT.

The sample holds many counts of this clone. The rearrangement joins TRBV2 to TRBJ1-5, with D unresolved. The V and J ends lost 7 bases and 6 bases respectively, with 13 bases between them. Looked up from germline, CDR1 is SNHLY and CDR2 is FYNNEI. CDR3 length: 13 amino acids. The CDR3 region is CASMEDGSQPQHF. The CDR3, as DNA: TGTGCCAGCATGGAGGACGGAAGTCAGCCCCAGCATTTT.

The table lists this clone with many counts. The chain recombines TRBV12-3 or TRBV12-4 with TRBJ2-7; 10 nucleotides match TRBD2. J was trimmed by 6 bases and V by 2 bases; bases with no gene match: 1. The CDR3 is made up of 13 amino acids. CDR3 DNA: TGTGCCAGCAGTTTACTAGCGGGAGCCGAGCAGTACTTC. This translates into CASSLLAGAEQYF.

Many counts were recorded for this clone. V is TRBV6-2 or TRBV6-3 and J is TRBJ2-7; perhaps TRBD1 as D (6 bases). The CDR3 totals 15 residues. Germline V gives CDR1 MNHEY, CDR2 SVGEGT. V was clipped by 7 bases and J by 0 bases, with 16 bases between them. The CDR3 is CASNTIGDISYEQYF. The CDR3 DNA reads as TGTGCCAGCAACACTATAGGGGACATCTCCTACGAGCAGTACTTC.

In its sample, this clone was seen many times. The rearrangement joins TRBV9 to TRBJ2-1; 7 bases are shared with TRBD1. The CDR3 runs 16 residues. Germline-derived CDR1 and CDR2 are SGDLS and YYNGEE. The J segment lost 2 bases and the V segment lost 4 bases, leaving 9 bases of the junction unmatched. CDR3 bases: TGTGCCAGCAGCAGCTACGGACAGGTCACCTACAATGAGCAGTTCTTC. Translation: CASSSYGQVTYNEQFF.